The following is a TCR beta chain sequence with its context. What it recognizes is unknown. The CDR3 has 16 residues. Trimming removed 3 bases from V and 6 bases from J; junction bases left unmatched: 13. From germline, CDR1 is SGDLS and CDR2 YYNGEE. It was the roughly 120-subject validation cohort, separate from the roughly 700-subject first cohort, to which the donors belonged. This record belongs to a study of cytomegalovirus exposure and HLA in healthy donors. Background on the study: The 120 or so validation repertoires were produced on the same platform as the 500 to 800 repertoires of the first cohort. This was reported in a later analysis.

Sequencing was performed with immunoSEQ multiplex PCR; in TCRdb, only in-frame clones are kept and a portion is missing. This table holds over 200,000 clones, roughly 84% found once. General study points: Listed as cytomegalovirus-associated were over 150 TCR beta chains. Most TCR sequences were seen very rarely across donors, but some public TCRs occurred in many.

This receptor was identified in a woman between 18 and 29 years old in good health and CMV-seropositive. The rearrangement uses TRBV9 and TRBJ2-7; 9 nucleotides agree with TRBD1. The sample comprised PBMCs. The CDR3: CASSDRDRVTSREQYF. The CDR3 bases are TGTGCCAGCAGCGACCGGGACAGGGTAACGTCTCGCGAGCAGTACTTC.